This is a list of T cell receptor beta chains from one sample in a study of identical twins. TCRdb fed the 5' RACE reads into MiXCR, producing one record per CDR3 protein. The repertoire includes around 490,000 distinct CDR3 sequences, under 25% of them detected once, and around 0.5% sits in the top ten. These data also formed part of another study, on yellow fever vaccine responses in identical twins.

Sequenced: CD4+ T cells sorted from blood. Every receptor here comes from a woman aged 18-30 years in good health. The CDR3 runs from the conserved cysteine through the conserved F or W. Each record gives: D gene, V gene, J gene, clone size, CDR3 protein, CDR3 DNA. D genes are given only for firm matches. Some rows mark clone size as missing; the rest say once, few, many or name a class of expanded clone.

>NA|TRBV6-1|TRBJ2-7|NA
CATQVGEQYF
TGTGCCACCCAAGTGGGCGAGCAGTACTTC
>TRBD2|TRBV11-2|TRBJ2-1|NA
CASSLVRGLAGPNEQFF
TGTGCCAGCAGCTTAGTTCGGGGACTAGCGGGACCCAATGAGCAGTTCTTC
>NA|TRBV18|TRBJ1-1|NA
CASSPRRAGPWRDTEAFF
TGTGCCAGCTCACCACGGAGAGCAGGGCCCTGGCGGGACACTGAAGCTTTCTTT
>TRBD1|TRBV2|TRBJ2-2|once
CDSGDRGNTGELFF
TGTGACAGCGGGGACAGGGGAAACACCGGGGAGCTGTTTTTT
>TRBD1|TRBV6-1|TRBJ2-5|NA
CASSPGQGHETQYF
TGTGCCAGCAGTCCCGGACAGGGTCACGAGACCCAGTACTTC
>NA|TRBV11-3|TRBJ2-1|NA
CASREDSTEQFF
TGTGCCAGCAGGGAGGATAGCACTGAGCAGTTCTTC
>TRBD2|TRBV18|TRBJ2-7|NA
CASSPNVVAGGYEQYF
TGTGCCAGCTCACCAAACGTAGTAGCGGGAGGCTACGAGCAGTACTTC
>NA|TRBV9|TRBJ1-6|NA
CASSVEEVGSPLHF
TGTGCCAGCAGCGTAGAGGAGGTTGGCTCACCCCTCCACTTT
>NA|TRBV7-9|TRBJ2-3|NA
CASSLGQGSDTQYF
TGTGCCAGCAGCTTAGGGCAGGGCTCAGATACGCAGTATTTT
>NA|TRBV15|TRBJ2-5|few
CATSSEYVGETQYF
TGTGCCACCAGCAGTGAATATGTCGGGGAGACCCAGTACTTC
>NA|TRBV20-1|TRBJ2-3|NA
CSALTGKRLTDTQYF
TGCAGTGCCCTGACAGGAAAGAGGCTCACAGATACGCAGTATTTT
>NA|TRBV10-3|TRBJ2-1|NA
CAIRRQDTYNEQFF
TGTGCCATCAGGCGACAGGACACCTACAATGAGCAGTTCTTC
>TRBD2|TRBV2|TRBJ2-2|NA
CASSSMGLDTGELFF
TGTGCCAGCAGCTCAATGGGACTAGACACCGGGGAGCTGTTTTTT
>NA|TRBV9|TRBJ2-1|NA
CASSVAEVSYNEQFF
TGTGCCAGCAGCGTAGCGGAGGTTTCTTACAATGAGCAGTTCTTC
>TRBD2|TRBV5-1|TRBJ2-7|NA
CASSLGLAGYYYEQYF
TGCGCCAGCAGCTTGGGTCTAGCGGGTTACTACTACGAGCAGTACTTC
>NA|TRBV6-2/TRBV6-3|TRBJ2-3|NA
CASTYGSYTDTQYF
TGTGCCAGCACCTATGGATCGTACACAGATACGCAGTATTTT
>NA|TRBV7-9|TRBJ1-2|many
CASSLGGANYGYTF
TGTGCCAGCAGCTTAGGGGGAGCTAACTATGGCTACACCTTC
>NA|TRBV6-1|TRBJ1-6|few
CASGTRNSPLHF
TGTGCCAGCGGGACAAGAAATTCACCCCTCCACTTT
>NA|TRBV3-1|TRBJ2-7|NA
CASSQEQWGTGGYEQYF
TGTGCCAGCAGCCAAGAGCAGTGGGGGACTGGAGGCTACGAGCAGTACTTC
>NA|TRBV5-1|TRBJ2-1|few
CASSLSGTHYNEQFF
TGCGCCAGCAGCTTGTCCGGGACTCACTACAATGAGCAGTTCTTC
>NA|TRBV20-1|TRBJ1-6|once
CSANHLGGNSPLHF
TGCAGTGCCAACCATTTGGGGGGGAATTCACCCCTCCACTTT
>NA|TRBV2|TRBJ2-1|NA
CASEREGPEQFF
TGTGCCAGCGAAAGAGAGGGGCCGGAGCAGTTCTTC
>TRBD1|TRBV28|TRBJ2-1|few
CARLSLVLDRDPPGNEQFF
TGTGCCAGGTTATCTCTGGTCCTCGACAGGGACCCTCCTGGGAATGAGCAGTTCTTC
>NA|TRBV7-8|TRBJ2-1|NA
CASSLEISAGLSSYNEQFF
TGTGCCAGCAGCTTAGAGATCTCGGCGGGCCTGAGCTCCTACAATGAGCAGTTCTTC
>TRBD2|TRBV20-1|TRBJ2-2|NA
CSAIAIGRVTGELFF
TGCAGTGCTATAGCGATCGGGAGGGTCACCGGGGAGCTGTTTTTT
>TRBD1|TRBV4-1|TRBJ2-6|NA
CASSHGQGRGANVLTF
TGCGCCAGCAGCCATGGACAGGGCCGGGGGGCCAACGTCCTGACTTTC
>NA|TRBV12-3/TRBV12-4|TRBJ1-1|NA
CASSQGSNTEAFF
TGTGCCAGCAGTCAGGGTTCTAACACTGAAGCTTTCTTT
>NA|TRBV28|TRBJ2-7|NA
CASSFGIGGKRAEQYF
TGTGCCAGCAGTTTTGGTATTGGCGGGAAGAGAGCCGAGCAGTACTTC
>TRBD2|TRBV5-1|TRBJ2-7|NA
CASSGLASYEQYF
TGCGCCAGCTCGGGACTAGCCTCCTACGAGCAGTACTTC
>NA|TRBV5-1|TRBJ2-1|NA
CASSLSADYNEQFF
TGCGCCAGCAGCTTGAGTGCTGACTACAATGAGCAGTTCTTC
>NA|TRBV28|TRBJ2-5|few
CASSWRGGGFQETQYF
TGTGCCAGCAGCTGGAGAGGTGGGGGCTTCCAAGAGACCCAGTACTTC
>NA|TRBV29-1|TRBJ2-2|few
CSVAPRSPGHQRGANTGELFF
TGCAGCGTTGCTCCCCGGAGTCCGGGACACCAAAGGGGCGCGAACACCGGGGAGCTGTTTTTT
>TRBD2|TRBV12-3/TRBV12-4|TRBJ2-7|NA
CASSFPLRTSGRGYEQYF
TGTGCCAGCAGTTTCCCCCTCCGGACTAGCGGGAGAGGCTACGAGCAGTACTTC
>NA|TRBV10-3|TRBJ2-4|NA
CAISEMGDLAKNIQYF
TGTGCCATCAGTGAGATGGGGGACCTAGCCAAAAACATTCAGTACTTC
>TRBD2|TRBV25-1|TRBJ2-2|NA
CASSALAFANTGELFF
TGTGCCAGCAGCGCACTAGCGTTCGCGAACACCGGGGAGCTGTTTTTT
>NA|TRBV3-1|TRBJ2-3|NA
CASSRRVLADGTQYF
TGTGCCAGCAGCCGCCGGGTCCTGGCTGATGGTACGCAGTATTTT
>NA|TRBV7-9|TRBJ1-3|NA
CASSWEWTPSSGNTIYF
TGTGCCAGCAGCTGGGAGTGGACACCGAGCTCTGGAAACACCATATATTTT
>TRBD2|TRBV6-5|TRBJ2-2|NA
CASSYGGSGTGELFF
TGTGCCAGCAGTTACGGCGGGAGTGGCACCGGGGAGCTGTTTTTT
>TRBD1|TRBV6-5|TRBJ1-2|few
CASSYSSSRTGNYGYTF
TGTGCCAGCAGTTACTCTTCGTCCAGGACAGGAAATTATGGCTACACCTTC
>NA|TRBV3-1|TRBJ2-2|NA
CASSQDQVAVWYGTGELFF
TGTGCCAGCAGCCAAGATCAGGTCGCGGTATGGTATGGAACCGGGGAGCTGTTTTTT
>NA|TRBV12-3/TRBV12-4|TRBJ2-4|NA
CASSKQTAGLAKNIQYF
TGTGCCAGCAGTAAACAAACCGCGGGGCTGGCCAAAAACATTCAGTACTTC
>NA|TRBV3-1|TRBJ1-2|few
CASSPRGDGYTF
TGTGCCAGCAGCCCTCGGGGGGATGGCTACACCTTC
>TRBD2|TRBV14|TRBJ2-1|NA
CASSEAIVAGNEQFF
TGTGCCAGCAGCGAAGCCATCGTAGCGGGGAATGAGCAGTTCTTC
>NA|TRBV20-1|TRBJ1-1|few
CSAPRSTEAFF
TGCAGTGCCCCTCGGAGCACTGAAGCTTTCTTT
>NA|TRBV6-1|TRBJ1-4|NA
CASRGTVNEKLFF
TGTGCCAGCCGCGGGACGGTGAATGAAAAACTGTTTTTT
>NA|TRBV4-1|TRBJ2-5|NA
CASSHGRGGAQHQETQYF
TGCGCCAGCAGCCACGGGAGAGGGGGGGCACAGCACCAAGAGACCCAGTACTTC